The clone carrying this T cell receptor beta chain was counted ten times or more. Sequencing used immunoSEQ multiplex PCR; TCRdb keeps in-frame clones, though not all of them. The sample carries nearly 1,000,000 clones, about three quarters recorded once. A split of CD4+ cells into CD45RA+ naive and CD45RA-negative memory subsets was performed. These data come from a study of shared clonotypes between healthy human individuals. This receptor was taken from a young man in good health. Source material: memory CD4+ T cells sorted from blood. Noted subset: CD45RA-negative fraction.

The CDR3: CATAEGANVLTF. CDR3 nucleotide sequence: TGTGCCACGGCGGAAGGGGCCAACGTCCTGACTTTC. The chain uses TRBV6-5 and TRBJ2-6; no clear D. CDR3 length: 12 residues. The V gene lost 10 bases and the J gene lost 4 bases, with 8 bases spanning the gap. From germline, CDR1 is MNHEY and CDR2 SVGAGI.